Following are 14 T cell receptor beta chains from one sample sequenced in a study of shared clonotypes between healthy human individuals. Repertoires were generated with immunoSEQ multiplex PCR, while TCRdb's copy carries only in-frame clones and drops some. The sample carries some 2.1 million clones, 95% recorded once. Sequences were obtained from naive CD4+ T cells sorted from blood. Subset reported: CD45RA+ positively selected. The receptors come from a young man in good health.

The genes are TRBV29-1 and TRBJ2-7, with D possibly matching TRBD1 (5 bases). Germline values: CDR1 SQVTM, CDR2 ANQGSEA. The CDR3 loop spans 13 amino acids. Trimming took off 3 bases at V and 3 bases at J, with 12 bases between the two ends. CDR3 in amino acids: CSVEVQGFYEQYF. Here the CDR3 DNA reads TGCAGCGTTGAGGTCCAGGGATTCTACGAGCAGTACTTC.

This chain joins TRBV2 and TRBJ1-4, with TRBD1 as a possible D gene (5 bases). The V gene lost 7 bases and the J gene lost 3 bases, with 21 bases spanning the gap. CDR1 is SNHLY, CDR2 FYNNEI, per germline. CDR3 length: 17 residues. The CDR3 here is CASTYRDLQAANEKLFF. In DNA form, the CDR3 reads TGTGCCAGCACTTACCGGGACCTACAAGCGGCTAATGAAAAACTGTTTTTT.

The CDR3 spells CASSLGVGNLNNEQYF. CDR3 DNA sequence: TGTGCCAGCAGCTTAGGAGTTGGAAACTTGAACAACGAGCAGTACTTC. The V gene is TRBV7-9, the J gene TRBJ2-7; no clear D gene. Trimming stripped 1 base from V and 5 bases from J, with 18 bases between. In germline, CDR1 is SEHNR, CDR2 FQNEAQ (reference sequence). This CDR3 is 16 amino acids long. Filled out from reference TRBV7-9 and TRBJ2-7, the complete variable domain reads DTGVSQNPRHKITKRGQNVTFRCDPISEHNRLYWYRQTLGQGPEFLTYFQNEAQLEKSRLLSDRFSAERPKGSFSTLEIQRTEQGDSAMYLCASSLGVGNLNNEQYFGPGTRLTVT.

V usage is TRBV6-5 and J usage is TRBJ1-1; no clear D gene. Germline-derived CDR1 and CDR2 are MNHEY and SVGAGI. Trimming took 10 bases from V and 11 from J, leaving 14 bases between them. There are 10 residues in the CDR3. The CDR3, as DNA: TGTGCCACCTTCGAGGGCCGCGCTTTCTTT. Amino acids: CATFEGRAFF.

This chain links TRBV4-1 with TRBJ1-1, with 7 positions matching TRBD1. Germline V lookup: CDR1 MGHRA, CDR2 YSYEKL. After removal of 1 base from V and 5 bases from J, the junction contained 13 bases not matched to a gene. CDR3 length: 17 amino acids. The CDR3 is CASSQVTPGQPPTEAFF. The CDR3 DNA follows: TGCGCCAGCAGCCAAGTTACTCCGGGACAGCCCCCTACTGAAGCTTTCTTT.

The chain couples TRBV10-3 to TRBJ1-1; 9 bases agree with TRBD1. The CDR3 has 14 residues. The V gene's germline CDR1 is ENHRY and CDR2 SYGVKD. Trimming at V came to 10 bases and at J to 10 bases, leaving 16 bases not matched to a gene. The CDR3 nucleotides are TGTGCCACCGTTACCTTAACAGGGGGCGCGGTAGCTTTCTTT. Encoded protein: CATVTLTGGAVAFF.

The V gene is TRBV19, the J gene TRBJ2-1; D may be TRBD1 (5 bases). The CDR3 covers 19 residues. Trimming shortened V by 10 bases and J by 5 bases, and 33 bases separated the two germline ends. Germline CDR1 and CDR2: LNHDA and SQIVND (reference sequence). CDR3 nucleotides: TGTGCCACAATCTTACTTGCCCCTGACAGCAAACAAGTGAACAATGAGCAGTTCTTC. As protein: CATILLAPDSKQVNNEQFF.

V usage is TRBV7-8 and J usage is TRBJ2-1; 8 nucleotides agree with TRBD1. Per germline, CDR1 SGHVS and CDR2 FQNEAQ. The CDR3 has 15 amino acids. The V segment lost 1 base and the J segment 8 bases; nucleotides outside the gene matches: 7. Here the CDR3 reads CASSLGQGKVHEQFF. For the CDR3, the DNA is TGTGCCAGCAGCTTAGGACAGGGGAAAGTGCATGAGCAGTTCTTC.

This clone showed up many times. The chain combines TRBV6-6 with TRBJ2-7, with TRBD2 matching 8 bases. The CDR3 is 14 residues long. The ends lost 5 bases at V and 5 bases at J; junction bases unmatched: 8. Germline CDR1 MNHNY, CDR2 SVGAGI (reference sequence). The CDR3 sequence is CASSPREGRDEQYF. The CDR3 coding sequence is TGTGCCAGCAGTCCCCGGGAGGGGCGCGACGAGCAGTACTTC.

V gene TRBV6-1 combines with J gene TRBJ2-7; 9 nucleotides line up with TRBD1. This CDR3 comprises 15 residues. Germline-derived CDR1 and CDR2 are MNHNS and SASEGT. V lost 5 bases to trimming and J lost 1 base; unmatched junction nucleotides: 6. The CDR3 DNA sequence: TGTGCCAGCAGTTCGGGCGGGACAGGGTCCTACGAGCAGTACTTC. This gives the protein CASSSGGTGSYEQYF.

The rearrangement uses TRBV25-1 and TRBJ1-5; no clear D gene. Germline V gene lookup returns CDR1 MGHDK and CDR2 SYGVNS. This CDR3 comprises 18 residues. V was trimmed by 0 bases and J by 1 base, leaving 16 bases between them. CDR3 nucleotide sequence: TGTGCCAGCAGTGAATATTTTTTTATTACATGGAGCAATCAGCCCCAGCATTTT. It is translated as CASSEYFFITWSNQPQHF.

The genes are TRBV27 and TRBJ2-2; 7 nucleotides agree with TRBD2. The CDR3 has 17 amino acids. The germline CDR1 and CDR2 sequences are MNHEY and SMNVEV (reference sequence). The trim removed 1 base at V and 3 bases at J, leaving 8 bases unmatched. The CDR3 DNA follows: TGTGCCAGCAGTTTATTGGGGGGGAGGGCCGACACCGGGGAGCTGTTTTTT. Protein: CASSLLGGRADTGELFF.

This chain links TRBV5-1 with TRBJ1-4; 7 bases agree with TRBD1. CDR1 is SGHRS and CDR2 is YFSETQ in the germline V gene. V lost 3 bases and J lost 6; bases outside the gene matches: 5. The CDR3 spans 14 residues. As DNA, the CDR3 is TGCGCCAGCAGCTCGGGACAGAGTCATGAAAAACTGTTTTTT. Translation: CASSSGQSHEKLFF.

The chain uses TRBV19 and TRBJ1-2; 8 bases line up with TRBD1. V shed 6 bases, J shed 0 bases, and the junction held 9 bases outside the gene matches. The CDR3 length is 16 residues. CDR1 and CDR2 (germline): LNHDA, SQIVND (reference sequence). CDR3 coding DNA: TGTGCCAGTAGGGCAGGGCAGGGGGCCTCTAACTATGGCTACACCTTC. Its protein product is CASRAGQGASNYGYTF. Drawing the rest from reference TRBV19 and TRBJ1-2, the complete variable domain is DGGITQSPKYLFRKEGQNVTLSCEQNLNHDAMYWYRQDPGQGLRLIYYSQIVNDFQKGDIAEGYSVSREKKESFPLTVTSAQKNPTAFYLCASRAGQGASNYGYTFGSGTRLTVV.